This T cell receptor (beta chain) stems from a study of cytomegalovirus exposure and HLA in healthy donors. PCR involved 60 Vbeta and 13 Jbeta primers. Profiling relied on immunoSEQ multiplex PCR, and the TCRdb table lists in-frame clones only, not all of them. The sample includes about 160,000 clones, about 71% of them seen just once. V lost 4 bases to trimming and J lost 4 bases, with 16 bases between them. CDR1 MDHEN and CDR2 SYDVKM come from the germline V gene. The length of the CDR3 is 15 residues. The TCR comes from a young woman in good health and CMV-seronegative. The chain is built from TRBV28 and TRBJ1-1; D is perhaps TRBD1 (5 bases). Sequenced sample: PBMCs. CDR3 protein: CASSSYSQGGTEAFF. Written as DNA, the CDR3 is TGTGCCAGCAGTTCCTACTCCCAGGGAGGCACTGAAGCTTTCTTT.